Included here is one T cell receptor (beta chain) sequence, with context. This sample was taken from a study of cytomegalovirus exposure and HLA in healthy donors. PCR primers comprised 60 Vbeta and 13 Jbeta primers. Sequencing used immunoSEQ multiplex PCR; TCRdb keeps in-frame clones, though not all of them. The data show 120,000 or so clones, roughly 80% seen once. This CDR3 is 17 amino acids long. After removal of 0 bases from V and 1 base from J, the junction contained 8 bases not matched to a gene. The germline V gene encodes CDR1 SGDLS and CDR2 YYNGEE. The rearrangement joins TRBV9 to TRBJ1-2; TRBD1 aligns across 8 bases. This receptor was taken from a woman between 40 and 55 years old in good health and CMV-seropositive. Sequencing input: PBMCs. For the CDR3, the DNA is TGTGCCAGCAGCGTAGGTCAGGGGGCGCGGGATAACTATGGCTACACCTTC. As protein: CASSVGQGARDNYGYTF.